This T cell receptor (beta chain) was captured in a study of T cells after yellow fever vaccination. Whole-study context: Low-cell-number fractions underwent preparation using SMART-Seq v4 Ultra Low Input.

General observations from the study: Secondary responses were weaker yet peaked faster, day 5 versus 15.

The CDR3 is made up of 14 amino acids. V was clipped by 4 bases and J by 6 bases, with 13 bases between them. Germline assignment: CDR1 SGHAT and CDR2 FQNNGV. MiXCR, run by TCRdb on the 5' RACE reads, gives a single entry per CDR3 protein. The sample contains 340,000 or so distinct CDR3 sequences, approximately 12% of which appear only once. This clonotype has more than one count but fewer than ten. What it binds is unknown. The sample here was CD4+ T cells sorted from PBMCs, taken 15 days after the yellow fever booster vaccination. This chain links TRBV11-2 with TRBJ2-1, with a weak D call TRBD2 (7 bases). The sequence came from a man aged 18 to 30 who received the YFV17D yellow fever vaccine. CDR3 sequence (DNA): TGTGCCAGCAGCTGGGCGGGGGCGGGCAATGAGCAGTTCTTC. This encodes CASSWAGAGNEQFF.